This T cell receptor (beta chain) was captured in a study of cytomegalovirus exposure and HLA in healthy donors. Study-wide findings and caveats: Most sequenced TCRs were rare (though some public TCRs occurred in many donors). The study designated 150 to 200 TCR beta chains cytomegalovirus-associated. An analysis that was carried out later associated 17,000 or so TCR beta sequences with HLA alleles at 0.05 false discovery rate.

Note on this clone: The antigen is unknown.

The PCR had 60 Vbeta and 13 Jbeta primers. Only in-frame clones appear in the TCRdb table, and some are missing; sequencing was by immunoSEQ multiplex PCR. The data hold 180,000 or so clones, with roughly 75% observed a single time. Looked up from germline, CDR1 is SGHTA and CDR2 is FQGNSA. V was trimmed by 2 bases and J by 8 bases, leaving 12 bases between them. The CDR3 totals 14 residues. This chain connects TRBV7-2 to TRBJ1-4; no reliable D call. The receptor comes from a woman in her thirties or forties in good health and CMV-seropositive. The source material was PBMCs. This CDR3 reads CASSLNAGGEKLFF. For the CDR3, the DNA is TGTGCCAGCAGCTTAAACGCCGGCGGCGAAAAACTGTTTTTT.